The 21 T cell receptor beta chains presented below share a single source sample, sequenced in a study of OX40 agonist ivuxolimab in advanced cancers. Clones were sequenced by immunoSEQ multiplex PCR, and TCRdb holds only the in-frame ones, with some missing. The sample records around 10,000 clones, over 65% being singletons. Material: CD4+ or CD8+ T cells sorted from blood, obtained in a trial of the OX40 agonist ivuxolimab. The receptors here all came from an adult with an advanced solid tumor such as melanoma, head and neck, liver or kidney cancer.

The chain uses TRBV27 and TRBJ2-3; 10 bases fit TRBD2. The trim removed 6 bases at V and 5 bases at J, leaving 11 bases unmatched. Germline V gene lookup returns CDR1 MNHEY and CDR2 SMNVEV (reference sequence). There are 16 residues in the CDR3. DNA for the CDR3: TGTGCCAGCAGGGATCGTAGCGGGGGGTCCAGAGATACGCAGTATTTT. It translates to CASRDRSGGSRDTQYF.

V is TRBV6-1 and J is TRBJ2-7; 9 nucleotides match TRBD2. Germline CDR1 MNHNS, CDR2 SASEGT. V was pared by 4 bases and J by 3 bases, with 4 bases of the junction left unmatched. The CDR3 is made up of 14 amino acids. This CDR3 reads CASSALTSGYEQYF. In DNA, the CDR3 is TGTGCCAGCAGTGCCCTGACTAGCGGCTACGAGCAGTACTTC.

Regarding this clone: Other DNA sequences from this sample encode an identical CDR3 as well. This sequence joins TRBV9 and TRBJ2-1; D possibly corresponds to TRBD1 (6 bases). CDR1 is SGDLS, CDR2 YYNGEE, per germline. Trimming stripped 0 bases from V and 1 base from J, with 8 bases between. This CDR3 spans 15 amino acids. CDR3 sequence reads: CASSVEDSSYNEQFF. As DNA, the CDR3 is TGTGCCAGCAGCGTAGAGGACAGTTCCTACAATGAGCAGTTCTTC.

The table lists this clone with a few counts. The gene calls are TRBV7-9 and TRBJ2-3; a possible D gene is TRBD2 (6 bases). The ends were cut back, 5 bases at V and 10 bases at J, with 22 bases in the middle. From germline, CDR1 is SEHNR and CDR2 FQNEAQ (reference sequence). The CDR3 has 15 amino acids. The CDR3 loop reads CASSIGDGWDFSQYF. The CDR3 bases are TGTGCCAGCAGCATAGGCGACGGGTGGGACTTTTCGCAGTATTTT.

Worth noting for this clone: It may be a read error: a sequence one base away is much more abundant. Other DNA variants within this sample encode the same CDR3. The chain uses TRBV7-6 and TRBJ2-5; 8 nucleotides align to TRBD2. Germline assignment: CDR1 SGHVS and CDR2 FNYEAQ. This CDR3 region has 15 residues. J gave up 1 base and V 6 bases, and 7 bases lay outside the gene matches. CDR3 protein: CASSISGGLQETQYF. The CDR3 DNA is TGTGCCAGCAGTATCAGCGGGGGTCTCCAAGAGACCCAGTACTTC. Using reference TRBV7-6 and TRBJ2-5 for the parts outside the CDR3, the full variable domain is GAGVSQSPRYKVTKRGQDVALRCDPISGHVSLYWYRQALGQGPEFLTYFNYEAQQDKSGLPNDRFSAERPEGSISTLTIQRTEQRDSAMYRCASSISGGLQETQYFGPGTRLLVL.

The rearrangement uses TRBV28 and TRBJ2-1; D perhaps matches TRBD2 (5 bases). V shed 7 bases and J shed 0 bases, with 10 bases lying between them. Per the germline V gene, CDR1 is MDHEN and CDR2 is SYDVKM. CDR3 length: 14 residues. DNA of the CDR3: TGTGCCAGCAATAGCGTGACCTCCTACAATGAGCAGTTCTTC. Amino acid sequence: CASNSVTSYNEQFF.

This clone was observed once. The rearrangement joins TRBV4-3 to TRBJ2-5; 11 bases are a match to TRBD2. This CDR3 spans 16 amino acids. Germline CDR1 and CDR2: LGHNA and YSLEER. Trimming took 0 bases from V and 2 from J; bases not matched to a gene: 2. This CDR3 is CASSQEGLAEQETQYF. The CDR3 DNA follows: TGCGCCAGCAGCCAAGAGGGACTAGCGGAACAAGAGACCCAGTACTTC.

This chain uses TRBV7-2 with TRBJ2-5; D is uncertain. Germline V lookup: CDR1 SGHTA, CDR2 FQGNSA. V lost 4 bases and J 5 bases, leaving 11 bases between the germline ends. The CDR3 length is 13 residues. The CDR3 DNA sequence: TGTGCCAGCAGCTCGGCTCCGAGGGAGACCCAGTACTTC. Protein: CASSSAPRETQYF.

V is TRBV19 and J is TRBJ2-1, with 9 bases fitting TRBD2. In germline, CDR1 is LNHDA, CDR2 SQIVND (reference sequence). The CDR3 contains 14 residues. V lost 7 bases to trimming and J lost 7 bases; unmatched junction nucleotides: 8. This CDR3 is CASIESGGRNEQFF. Written as DNA, the CDR3 is TGTGCCAGTATCGAAAGCGGGGGGCGGAATGAGCAGTTCTTC.

This chain links TRBV15 with TRBJ2-3, with 9 bases lining up with TRBD2. The germline CDR1 and CDR2 sequences are LNHNV and YYDKDF (reference sequence). Germline trimming cut 1 base from V and 2 bases from J; bases unmatched to any gene: 4. CDR3 length: 16 residues. The CDR3 spells CATSRVLAGPTDTQYF. CDR3 DNA sequence: TGTGCCACCAGCAGAGTTCTAGCGGGACCCACAGATACGCAGTATTTT.

V and J are TRBV28 and TRBJ2-2; D may be TRBD1 or TRBD2 (5 bases each). There are 18 residues in the CDR3. Trimming took 5 bases from V and 2 from J, leaving 21 bases between them. In germline, CDR1 is MDHEN, CDR2 SYDVKM. CDR3 sequence (DNA): TGTGCCAGCAGTGGAGGCCGGGGAGTCGACAGAAACACCGGGGAGCTGTTTTTT. It codes for CASSGGRGVDRNTGELFF.

V and J are TRBV4-2 and TRBJ2-3; no firm D call. Trimming removed 1 base from V and 2 bases from J, with 7 bases in between. Germline CDR1 LGHNA, CDR2 YNFKEQ. This CDR3 is 14 amino acids long. CDR3 in DNA: TGTGCCAGCAGCCAAGCCAAGACCACAGATACGCAGTATTTT. Translated: CASSQAKTTDTQYF.

The rearrangement links TRBV6-7 to TRBJ2-5; D call uncertain. TRBV6-7 is known as an ORF, though its function is uncertain. The CDR3 covers 15 residues. The V and J ends lost 0 bases and 7 bases respectively, with 15 bases between them. The CDR3 is CASSYSKGDGRTQYF. DNA for the CDR3: TGTGCCAGCAGTTACTCTAAAGGTGATGGCAGGACCCAGTACTTC.

The gene calls are TRBV28 and TRBJ2-7, with D maybe TRBD2 (5 bases). CDR3 size: 15 residues. CDR1 MDHEN and CDR2 SYDVKM come from the germline V gene. Deletions cut 3 bases from V and 5 bases from J, with 17 bases between. The CDR3 reads CASSLTGMGINEQYF. The CDR3 coding sequence is TGTGCCAGCAGTTTGACCGGGATGGGGATCAACGAGCAGTACTTC.

This clone was seen a single time. The rearrangement links TRBV15 to TRBJ1-4, with D unclear. The CDR3 spans 17 residues. The V gene lost 3 bases and the J gene lost 13 bases, with 27 bases spanning the gap. Germline V gives CDR1 LNHNV, CDR2 YYDKDF (reference sequence). The CDR3 nucleotides read TGTGCCACCAGCAGTGCCACCGAGGAGGGTGGAGGGCTAGGACTGTTTTTT. Protein product: CATSSATEEGGGLGLFF.

V is TRBV7-8 and J is TRBJ1-5; D is unresolved. Germline-derived CDR1 and CDR2 are SGHVS and FQNEAQ. Trimming removed 4 bases from V and 3 bases from J, with 10 bases in between. The CDR3 totals 14 residues. CDR3 bases: TGTGCCAGCAGCTCCCGACATCTCAATCAGCCCCAGCATTTT. Translating gives CASSSRHLNQPQHF. The full variable domain, rest sourced from reference TRBV7-8 and TRBJ1-5, is GAGVSQSPRYKVAKRGQDVALRCDPISGHVSLFWYQQALGQGPEFLTYFQNEAQLDKSGLPSDRFFAERPEGSVSTLKIQRTQQEDSAVYLCASSSRHLNQPQHFGDGTRLSIL.

The chain links TRBV4-2 to TRBJ2-3; D remains unclear. Per germline, CDR1 LGHNA and CDR2 YNFKEQ. The V gene lost 4 bases and the J gene lost 2 bases, with 13 bases spanning the gap. The CDR3 has 15 amino acids. The CDR3: CASSPDIITTDTQYF. The CDR3 bases are TGTGCCAGCAGCCCAGACATCATCACCACAGATACGCAGTATTTT.

V gene TRBV7-3 combines with J gene TRBJ2-3, with unresolved D. The CDR3 runs to 15 residues. V lost 1 base, J lost 0 bases, and 8 bases lay in between. CDR1 SGHTA and CDR2 FQGTGA come from the germline V gene. CDR3 amino acids: CASSLIVSSTDTQYF. The CDR3 DNA is TGTGCCAGCAGCTTAATTGTGTCGAGCACAGATACGCAGTATTTT.

The V call is TRBV6-5, the J call TRBJ1-3, with D possibly TRBD1 on 5 matching bases. The CDR3 contains 14 residues. The V end lost 8 bases, the J end lost 0 bases, and 11 bases lay between the germline ends. Germline V CDR1 and CDR2: MNHEY, SVGAGI. CDR3: CASRGVTSGNTIYF. CDR3 DNA sequence: TGTGCCAGCCGGGGGGTCACCTCTGGAAACACCATATATTTT.

The rearrangement uses TRBV11-2 and TRBJ1-5; no definite D call. V was cut by 1 base and J by 3 bases, with 4 bases left in between. Germline V CDR1 and CDR2: SGHAT, FQNNGV. CDR3 length: 13 amino acids. CDR3 loop: CASSLGPNQPQHF. CDR3 nucleotide sequence: TGTGCCAGCAGCTTAGGCCCCAATCAGCCCCAGCATTTT. The whole variable domain, remainder taken from reference TRBV11-2 and TRBJ1-5, is EAGVAQSPRYKIIEKRQSVAFWCNPISGHATLYWYQQILGQGPKLLIQFQNNGVVDDSQLPKDRFSAERLKGVDSTLKIQPAKLEDSAVYLCASSLGPNQPQHFGDGTRLSIL.

The chain couples TRBV18 to TRBJ2-5, with D perhaps matching TRBD2 (6 bases). CDR3 length equals 13 residues. The germline V gene encodes CDR1 KGHSH and CDR2 LQKENI. The V gene lost 6 bases and the J gene lost 2 bases, with 10 bases spanning the gap. Here the CDR3 DNA reads TGTGCCAGCTCGGCGGGGTATCAAGAGACCCAGTACTTC. Amino acids: CASSAGYQETQYF. The variable domain in full, with the rest retrieved from reference TRBV18 and TRBJ2-5, is NAGVMQNPRHLVRRRGQEARLRCSPMKGHSHVYWYRQLPEEGLKFMVYLQKENIIDESGMPKERFSAEFPKEGPSILRIQQVVRGDSAAYFCASSAGYQETQYFGPGTRLLVL.